The 27 T cell receptor beta chains in this list originate from one sample, sequenced in a study of cytotoxic CD8 clonotypes in ibrutinib-treated CLL. Generated by immunoSEQ multiplex PCR, the TCRdb table keeps only in-frame clones and is missing some. The top ten hold about 10% of the sample, which has about 140,000 clones, around 90% seen once. The sample here was PBMCs, taken after 12 months of ibrutinib treatment. These receptors all come from a human donor with chronic lymphocytic leukemia.

The chain links TRBV19 to TRBJ2-7; D is uncertain. Germline CDR1 reads LNHDA; CDR2 reads SQIVND (reference sequence). This CDR3 spans 13 amino acids. V dropped 3 bases and J dropped 5 bases, with 11 bases sitting between them. CDR3 bases: TGTGCCAGTAGTATGGGAAATTGGAACGAGCAGTACTTC. Its protein is CASSMGNWNEQYF. The full variable domain, completed using reference TRBV19 and TRBJ2-7, is DGGITQSPKYLFRKEGQNVTLSCEQNLNHDAMYWYRQDPGQGLRLIYYSQIVNDFQKGDIAEGYSVSREKKESFPLTVTSAQKNPTAFYLCASSMGNWNEQYFGPGTRLTVT.

This clone was observed a few times. The CDR3 loop is CASSLEGSPNYGYTF. CDR3 bases: TGTGCCAGCAGTTTGGAGGGGTCGCCTAACTATGGCTACACCTTC. The chain has TRBV27 and TRBJ1-2, with a possible D match to TRBD1 (5 bases). Trimming removed 3 bases at V and 0 bases at J, with 11 bases between. The CDR3 contains 15 residues. Per the germline V gene, CDR1 is MNHEY and CDR2 is SMNVEV (reference sequence).

The chain is built from TRBV14 and TRBJ2-7; D remains unclear. Germline CDR1 is SGHDN and CDR2 is FVKESK. V dropped 3 bases and J dropped 6 bases, with 12 bases sitting between them. The CDR3 spans 13 residues. CDR3 residues: CASSQSSTIEQYF. The CDR3, as DNA: TGTGCCAGCAGCCAGTCGTCTACCATCGAGCAGTACTTC.

The chain couples TRBV13 to TRBJ1-1, with unresolved D. V was trimmed by 4 bases and J by 0 bases, leaving 3 bases between them. Germline V lookup: CDR1 PRHDT, CDR2 FYEKMQ (reference sequence). The CDR3 length is 12 residues. CDR3 DNA sequence: TGTGCCAGCAGCTGGGTGAACACTGAAGCTTTCTTT. This translates into CASSWVNTEAFF.

This chain links TRBV28 with TRBJ1-1; D ambiguous. V was trimmed by 3 bases and J by 6 bases, leaving 17 bases between them. Germline assignment: CDR1 MDHEN and CDR2 SYDVKM. The CDR3 extends over 15 amino acids. The DNA for the CDR3 is TGTGCCAGCAGTTTTCCAGGCAGGTCATCCCCTGAAGCTTTCTTT. Its protein is CASSFPGRSSPEAFF.

In nucleotides, the CDR3 is TGTGCCAGCTACCCCCCGGGACAGGGCCAAGAGACCCAGTACTTC. Translation gives CASYPPGQGQETQYF. The chain joins TRBV28 to TRBJ2-5; the match to TRBD1 covers 9 bases. V gave up 8 bases and J gave up 1 base; unmatched junction bases: 8. Germline-derived CDR1 and CDR2 are MDHEN and SYDVKM. This CDR3 has 15 residues.

The chain is built from TRBV4-3 and TRBJ2-7, with 7 bases aligning to TRBD2. This CDR3 has 16 residues. The V gene end was trimmed by 0 bases and the J gene end by 5 bases; junction bases not matched to a gene: 10. Germline-derived CDR1 and CDR2 are LGHNA and YSLEER. The CDR3 DNA reads TGCGCCAGCAGCCAAGATTTGGCGGGAGAGAAGGACGAGCAGTACTTC. It yields the protein CASSQDLAGEKDEQYF.

The rearrangement links TRBV7-3 to TRBJ1-1; TRBD1 aligns across 9 bases. Germline trimming cut 1 base from V and 1 base from J; bases unmatched to any gene: 13. Germline loops: CDR1 SGHTA, CDR2 FQGTGA. The CDR3 covers 19 residues. The CDR3 protein is CASSLRNRGQGIWNTEAFF. CDR3 DNA: TGTGCCAGCAGCTTAAGAAATAGGGGACAGGGAATTTGGAACACTGAAGCTTTCTTT.

Regarding this clone: The junction shows a germline mismatch at one end, possibly a read error. J is TRBJ2-2 and V is TRBV7-7; D perhaps matches TRBD2 (6 bases). The CDR3 length is 15 residues. Germline V CDR1 and CDR2: SSHAT, FNYEAQ (reference sequence). CDR3 loop: CASTMDRGGTGELFF. CDR3 bases: TGTGCTAGCACAATGGACCGGGGAGGCACCGGGGAGCTGTTTTTT.

In its sample, this clone was seen once. The V gene is TRBV13, the J gene TRBJ2-7; 10 bases fit TRBD2. This CDR3 comprises 15 residues. Germline lookup yields CDR1 PRHDT and CDR2 FYEKMQ (reference sequence). The J segment lost 5 bases and the V segment lost 6 bases, leaving 10 bases of the junction unmatched. DNA for the CDR3: TGTGCCAGCAGTTACCGGACTAGCGGACGTGACGAGCAGTACTTC. The encoded protein is CASSYRTSGRDEQYF.

The rearrangement links TRBV19 to TRBJ1-1; tentative D call: TRBD1 (5 bases). Deletions cut 6 bases from V and 5 bases from J, with 10 bases between. CDR1 is LNHDA and CDR2 is SQIVND in the germline V gene (reference sequence). The CDR3 loop spans 12 amino acids. The CDR3 coding sequence is TGTGCCAGTAGACGGGGGGGGACTGAAGCTTTCTTT. This gives the protein CASRRGGTEAFF.

The count of this clone is one. This chain links TRBV28 with TRBJ1-3; 9 bases are a match to TRBD1. Germline V gene lookup returns CDR1 MDHEN and CDR2 SYDVKM. The CDR3 has 15 residues. Trimming removed 6 bases from V and 6 bases from J; junction bases left unmatched: 9. CDR3 sequence: CASRPGQGSVNTIYF. In DNA, the CDR3 is TGTGCCAGCAGACCGGGACAGGGAAGTGTAAACACCATATATTTT.

The sample holds a few counts of this clone. The V call is TRBV10-3, the J call TRBJ2-1, with 10 bases that match TRBD2. CDR3 length: 15 residues. Unmatched junction bases numbered 11, after V lost 7 bases and J lost 8 bases. Looked up from germline, CDR1 is ENHRY and CDR2 is SYGVKD. CDR3 coding DNA: TGTGCCATCAAGGAGGGAGCGGGAGGGATAGATGAGCAGTTCTTC. Translation: CAIKEGAGGIDEQFF.

This clone is a singleton in its sample. The chain uses TRBV29-1 and TRBJ2-3; possibly TRBD2 for D (5 bases). CDR1 is SQVTM and CDR2 is ANQGSEA in the germline V gene. The CDR3 runs 16 residues. Trimming removed 3 bases from V and 6 bases from J, with 22 bases in between. As DNA, the CDR3 is TGCAGCGTTGAGGAAGGAGTAGCGTGGGATAGTGATACGCAGTATTTT. Protein sequence: CSVEEGVAWDSDTQYF.

The V gene is TRBV5-4, the J gene TRBJ2-5, with unresolved D. The J call may be incorrect, as the DNA end agrees better with TRBJ2-7. The CDR3 has 15 amino acids. Germline loops: CDR1 SGHNT, CDR2 YYREEE (reference sequence). CDR3: CASSPSRSLIYEQYF. For the CDR3, the DNA is TGTGCCAGCAGCCCGAGTAGGTCTCTCATCTACGAGCAGTACTTC.

The chain is built from TRBV6-6 and TRBJ2-7; the match to TRBD1 covers 10 bases. This CDR3 has 15 residues. V dropped 6 bases and J dropped 5; count of bases not matched to a gene: 10. Germline CDR1 MNHNY, CDR2 SVGAGI (reference sequence). CDR3 bases: TGTGCCAGCAGCCTAATCGGGGACAGGGGCGACGAGCAGTACTTC. This encodes CASSLIGDRGDEQYF.

The chain recombines TRBV7-9 with TRBJ1-4, with 9 bases identical to TRBD1. The CDR3 extends over 15 amino acids. V lost 0 bases to trimming and J lost 8 bases; unmatched junction nucleotides: 4. Looked up from germline, CDR1 is SEHNR and CDR2 is FQNEAQ (reference sequence). The CDR3 region is CASSLAGQGEEKLFF. The DNA of the CDR3 is TGTGCCAGCAGCTTAGCGGGACAGGGAGAGGAAAAACTGTTTTTT.

The V and J genes are TRBV9 and TRBJ2-7; D may be TRBD2 (5 bases). Germline V gene data show CDR1 as SGDLS and CDR2 as YYNGEE. This CDR3 contains 15 residues. Trimming took off 2 bases at V and 0 bases at J, with 12 bases between the two ends. CDR3 sequence reads: CASSVNSASSYEQYF. In nucleotides, the CDR3 is TGTGCCAGCAGCGTTAATAGCGCCAGCTCCTACGAGCAGTACTTC. The full variable domain, completed using reference TRBV9 and TRBJ2-7, is DSGVTQTPKHLITATGQRVTLRCSPRSGDLSVYWYQQSLDQGLQFLIQYYNGEERAKGNILERFSAQQFPDLHSELNLSSLELGDSALYFCASSVNSASSYEQYFGPGTRLTVT.

The rearrangement uses TRBV9 and TRBJ2-3; D is ambiguous. V lost 4 bases and J lost 0, with 9 bases in between. Germline CDR1 and CDR2: SGDLS and YYNGEE. This CDR3 has 14 amino acids. CDR3 DNA: TGTGCCAGCAGCCCATCCGGGAGCACAGATACGCAGTATTTT. The encoded protein is CASSPSGSTDTQYF. Full variable domain (missing parts from reference TRBV9 and TRBJ2-3): DSGVTQTPKHLITATGQRVTLRCSPRSGDLSVYWYQQSLDQGLQFLIQYYNGEERAKGNILERFSAQQFPDLHSELNLSSLELGDSALYFCASSPSGSTDTQYFGPGTRLTVL.

V and J are TRBV7-8 and TRBJ2-1; the match to TRBD2 covers 8 bases. The CDR3 loop spans 17 amino acids. The germline V gene encodes CDR1 SGHVS and CDR2 FQNEAQ. J lost 4 bases, V lost 0 bases, and 8 bases had no gene match. The CDR3 region has the DNA TGTGCCAGCAGCTTAGCGAGGGTAGCGGGAATATACAATGAGCAGTTCTTC. It codes for CASSLARVAGIYNEQFF.

The chain is built from TRBV5-1 and TRBJ1-1; D may be TRBD1 (6 bases). V was shortened by 4 bases and J by 3 bases, with 19 bases between the two germline ends. Germline V gene lookup returns CDR1 SGHRS and CDR2 YFSETQ. The length of the CDR3 is 16 residues. For the CDR3, the DNA is TGCGCCAGCAGCCCCCGGATCGGGGGCTGGGACACTGAAGCTTTCTTT. Translating gives CASSPRIGGWDTEAFF.

In its sample, this clone was seen a few times. The same CDR3 can be traced to other DNA sequences in this sample. This rearrangement joins TRBV27 to TRBJ1-1; D not resolved. The CDR3 extends over 12 amino acids. The germline V and J ends were trimmed by 5 bases and 5 bases, with 9 bases remaining between them. Germline CDR1 is MNHEY and CDR2 is SMNVEV (reference sequence). Here the CDR3 reads CASSPPGTEAFF. As DNA, the CDR3 is TGTGCCAGCAGTCCACCTGGGACTGAAGCTTTCTTT.

CDR3 coding DNA: TGTGCCAGCAGCTTAGATCGGGGCCAGGGGAACACCGGGGAGCTGTTTTTT. Translating it yields CASSLDRGQGNTGELFF. The chain joins TRBV11-2 to TRBJ2-2, with D perhaps assigned TRBD1 or TRBD2 (5 bases each). V was trimmed by 0 bases and J by 1 base, leaving 12 bases between them. The length of the CDR3 is 17 residues. Germline loops: CDR1 SGHAT, CDR2 FQNNGV.

The chain employs TRBV7-9 and TRBJ2-7; D not resolved. V was trimmed by 3 bases and J by 0 bases, leaving 12 bases between them. The CDR3 loop spans 15 amino acids. Germline V gene lookup returns CDR1 SEHNR and CDR2 FQNEAQ (reference sequence). Here the CDR3 DNA reads TGTGCCAGCAGCTTGGGTCAGCGCAGCTCCTACGAGCAGTACTTC. Amino acid sequence: CASSLGQRSSYEQYF.

The J gene is TRBJ1-5, the V gene TRBV2; unclear D gene. Between the trimmed V and J ends, which lost 3 bases and 5 bases, there was a span of 11 bases. The CDR3 length is 14 residues. CDR1 is SNHLY, CDR2 FYNNEI, per germline. CDR3 DNA: TGTGCCAGCAGTGATCGGGCCCGAGATCAGCCCCAGCATTTT. Protein sequence: CASSDRARDQPQHF.

The chain couples TRBV27 to TRBJ1-1, with D possibly matching TRBD1 (6 bases). The germline V gene has CDR1 MNHEY and CDR2 SMNVEV (reference sequence). V dropped 5 bases and J dropped 8 bases, with 12 bases sitting between them. The CDR3 has 12 residues. The CDR3 loop is CASSGGGREAFF. CDR3 DNA sequence: TGTGCCAGCAGTGGTGGGGGGCGGGAAGCTTTCTTT.

This sequence joins TRBV28 and TRBJ1-5; 7 bases match TRBD1. Germline assignment: CDR1 MDHEN and CDR2 SYDVKM. The length of the CDR3 is 18 residues. V was pared by 5 bases and J by 4 bases, with 17 bases of the junction left unmatched. The CDR3 coding sequence is TGTGCCAGCAGTCCTGAGGAATCCAAGACAGGGCAAAATCAGCCCCAGCATTTT. Its translation: CASSPEESKTGQNQPQHF.